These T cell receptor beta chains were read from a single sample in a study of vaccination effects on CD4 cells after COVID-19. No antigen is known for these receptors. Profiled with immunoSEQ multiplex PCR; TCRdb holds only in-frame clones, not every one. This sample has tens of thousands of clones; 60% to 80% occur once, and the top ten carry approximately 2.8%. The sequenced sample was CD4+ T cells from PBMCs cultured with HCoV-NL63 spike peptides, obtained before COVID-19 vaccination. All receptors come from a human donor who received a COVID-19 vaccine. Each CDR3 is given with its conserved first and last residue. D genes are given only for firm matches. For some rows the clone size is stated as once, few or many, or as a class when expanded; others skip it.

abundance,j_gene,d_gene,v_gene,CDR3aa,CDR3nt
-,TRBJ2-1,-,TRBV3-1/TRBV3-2,CASGRLNNEQFF,TGTGCCAGCGGCCGACTGAACAATGAGCAGTTCTTC
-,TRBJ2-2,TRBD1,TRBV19,CASWDRGNTGELFF,TGTGCCAGTTGGGACAGGGGAAACACCGGGGAGCTGTTTTTT
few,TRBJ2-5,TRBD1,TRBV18,CASSSQGAAKTQYF,TGTGCCAGCTCGTCACAGGGGGCCGCGAAGACCCAGTACTTC
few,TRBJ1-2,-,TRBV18,CASSFSGTDYGYTF,TGTGCCAGCTCATTTTCCGGGACGGACTATGGCTACACCTTC
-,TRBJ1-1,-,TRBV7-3,CASSSVGPPWAEAFF,TGTGCCAGCAGCTCTGTTGGGCCCCCTTGGGCTGAAGCTTTCTTT
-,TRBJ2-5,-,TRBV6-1,CASSERAGRLALGTQYF,TGTGCCAGCAGTGAAAGGGCAGGGAGGCTAGCTTTGGGGACCCAGTACTTC
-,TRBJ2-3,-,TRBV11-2,CASSLADTQYF,TGTGCCAGCAGTCTGGCAGATACGCAGTATTTT
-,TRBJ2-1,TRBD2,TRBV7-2,CASSLSGGASYNEQFF,TGTGCCAGCAGCCTAAGCGGGGGGGCCTCCTACAATGAGCAGTTCTTC
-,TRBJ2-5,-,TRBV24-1,CATSDNDRHQETQYF,TGTGCCACCAGTGACAATGACAGGCACCAAGAGACCCAGTACTTC
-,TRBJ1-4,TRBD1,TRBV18,CASSPRQGPNEKLFF,TGTGCCAGCTCACCGAGACAGGGCCCTAATGAAAAACTGTTTTTT
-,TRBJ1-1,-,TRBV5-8,CASSLTGRRTEAFF,TGTGCCAGCAGCTTGACAGGGAGGAGGACTGAAGCTTTCTTT
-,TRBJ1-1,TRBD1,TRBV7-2,CASSPRTGVNTEAFF,TGTGCCAGCAGCCCTCGGACAGGGGTGAACACTGAAGCTTTCTTT
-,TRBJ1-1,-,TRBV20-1,CSARDRAEAFF,TGCAGTGCTAGAGATAGGGCTGAAGCTTTCTTT
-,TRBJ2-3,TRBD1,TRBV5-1,CASSPDRGLSTDTQYF,TGCGCCAGCAGCCCTGACAGGGGCCTGAGCACAGATACGCAGTATTTT
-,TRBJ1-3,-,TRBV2,CASSFGGSGNTIYF,TGTGCCAGCAGTTTCGGGGGCTCTGGAAACACCATATATTTT
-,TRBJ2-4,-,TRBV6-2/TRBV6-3,CASSPWGEGRAKNIQYF,TGTGCCAGCAGCCCCTGGGGTGAGGGACGGGCAAAAAACATTCAGTACTTC
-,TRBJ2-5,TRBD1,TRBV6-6,CASNYRGVETQYF,TGTGCCAGCAACTACAGGGGTGTAGAGACCCAGTACTTC
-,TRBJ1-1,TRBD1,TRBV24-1,CATSDPKQGIAEAFF,TGTGCCACCAGTGATCCTAAACAGGGGATTGCGGAAGCTTTCTTT
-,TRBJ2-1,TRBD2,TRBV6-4,CASSGALASTYNEQFF,TGTGCCAGCAGTGGAGCACTAGCGAGTACCTACAATGAGCAGTTCTTC
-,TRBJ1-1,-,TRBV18,CASSRLENTEAFF,TGTGCCAGCTCACGGCTAGAGAACACTGAAGCTTTCTTT
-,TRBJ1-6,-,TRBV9,CASSVEVPSSYNSPLHF,TGTGCCAGCAGCGTAGAAGTACCCAGCTCCTATAATTCACCCCTCCACTTT
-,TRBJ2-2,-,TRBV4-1,CASSHPGRDTGELFF,TGCGCCAGCAGCCACCCCGGACGGGACACCGGGGAGCTGTTTTTT
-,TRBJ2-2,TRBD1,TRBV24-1,CATSDFGTGNTGELFF,TGTGCCACCAGTGATTTCGGGACAGGGAACACCGGGGAGCTGTTTTTT
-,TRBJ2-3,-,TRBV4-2,CASSLKGGGEDTQYF,TGTGCCAGCAGCCTCAAAGGGGGAGGGGAAGATACGCAGTATTTT
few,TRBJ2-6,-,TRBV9,CASSVPGANVLTF,TGTGCCAGCAGCGTCCCTGGGGCCAACGTCCTGACTTTC
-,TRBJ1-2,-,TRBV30,CAWRKEQGAGFYGYTF,TGTGCCTGGAGGAAAGAACAGGGCGCCGGATTCTATGGCTACACCTTC
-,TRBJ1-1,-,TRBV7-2,CASRLHGSVTEAFF,TGTGCCAGCAGGTTACATGGATCCGTCACTGAAGCTTTCTTT
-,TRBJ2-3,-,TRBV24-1,CATSAPDSLASTDTQYF,TGTGCCACCAGTGCCCCGGACAGCCTTGCTAGCACAGATACGCAGTATTTT
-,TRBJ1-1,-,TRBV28,CATSTANTEAFF,TGTGCCACCAGTACAGCTAACACTGAAGCTTTCTTT
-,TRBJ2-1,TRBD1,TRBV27,CASSSTDRGTYNEQFF,TGTGCCAGCAGTTCTACAGACAGGGGTACCTACAATGAGCAGTTCTTC
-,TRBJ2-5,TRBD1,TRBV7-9,CASSASGTGMGETQYF,TGTGCCAGCAGCGCTTCCGGGACAGGGATGGGAGAGACCCAGTACTTC
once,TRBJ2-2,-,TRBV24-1,CATAGRISTGELFF,TGTGCCACCGCGGGACGGATCTCCACCGGGGAGCTGTTTTTT
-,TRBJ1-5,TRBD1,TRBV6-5,CASSTRTGPNQPQHF,TGTGCCAGCAGTACCCGGACAGGGCCCAATCAGCCCCAGCATTTT
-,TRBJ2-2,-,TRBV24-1,CATSDFASGFPGELFF,TGTGCCACCAGTGATTTTGCCTCAGGTTTCCCCGGGGAGCTGTTTTTT
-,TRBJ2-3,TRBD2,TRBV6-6,CASYLTGTRNTDTQYF,TGTGCCAGTTACCTCACCGGGACTAGGAACACAGATACGCAGTATTTT
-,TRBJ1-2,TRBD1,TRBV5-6,CASSLRGQGFYGYTF,TGTGCCAGCAGCTTAAGGGGACAGGGGTTCTATGGCTACACCTTC
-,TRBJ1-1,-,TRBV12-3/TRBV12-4,CASSSGRNTEAFF,TGTGCCAGCAGTTCTGGACGGAACACTGAAGCTTTCTTT
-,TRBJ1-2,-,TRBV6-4,CASTSPLHRTYGYTF,TGTGCCAGCACCAGCCCACTCCACCGGACTTATGGCTACACCTTC
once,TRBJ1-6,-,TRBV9,CASSVAVSYNSPLHF,TGTGCCAGCAGCGTAGCAGTCTCCTATAATTCACCCCTCCACTTT
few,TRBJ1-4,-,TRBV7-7,CASSFGRNEKLFF,TGTGCCAGCAGCTTTGGGCGTAATGAAAAACTGTTTTTT
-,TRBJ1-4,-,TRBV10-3,CAISESGRPNEKLFF,TGTGCCATCAGTGAGTCCGGCAGGCCTAATGAAAAACTGTTTTTT
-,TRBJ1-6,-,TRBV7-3,CASSLGDRNNSPLHF,TGTGCCAGCAGCTTAGGCGACAGAAATAATTCACCCCTCCACTTT
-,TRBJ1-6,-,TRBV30,CAWNRLPGGDNSPLHF,TGTGCCTGGAATCGTCTGCCGGGGGGTGATAATTCACCCCTCCACTTT
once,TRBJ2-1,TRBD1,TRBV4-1,CASSPGQGAYNEQFF,TGCGCCAGCAGCCCGGGACAGGGGGCGTACAATGAGCAGTTCTTC
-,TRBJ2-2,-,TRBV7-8,CASTRTVNTGELFF,TGTGCCAGCACCCGGACAGTGAACACCGGGGAGCTGTTTTTT
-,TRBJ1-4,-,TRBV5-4,CASSLSPDSPREKLFF,TGTGCCAGCAGCTTGTCCCCTGACAGCCCTCGGGAAAAACTGTTTTTT
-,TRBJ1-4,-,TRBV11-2,CASSLVRVGGEKLFF,TGTGCCAGCAGCTTAGTCAGGGTTGGGGGCGAAAAACTGTTTTTT
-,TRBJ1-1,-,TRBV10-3,CAISSTTNTEAFF,TGTGCCATCAGCTCGACAACAAACACTGAAGCTTTCTTT
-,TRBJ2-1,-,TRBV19,CASSMPGALANEQFF,TGTGCCAGTAGTATGCCGGGGGCCCTGGCCAATGAGCAGTTCTTC
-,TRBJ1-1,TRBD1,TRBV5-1,CASSSTGENTEAFF,TGCGCCAGCAGCTCGACAGGGGAGAACACTGAAGCTTTCTTT
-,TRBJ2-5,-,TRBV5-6,CASSYRTVWGETQYF,TGTGCCAGCAGCTACCGGACGGTATGGGGAGAGACCCAGTACTTC